This TCR beta chain was recovered during a study of blood T cell repertoires in COVID-19. V dropped 1 base and J dropped 0 bases, with 20 bases sitting between them. This CDR3 is built from 19 residues. From germline, CDR1 is LGHDT and CDR2 YNNKEL (reference sequence). Per the original methods: Using reference gene primer amplification, nucleated cell counts were estimated. Method: immunoSEQ multiplex PCR; TCRdb's copy keeps in-frame clones and lacks some. D and trimming come from the DNA, and the V and J calls and clone size come from that table. The table lists tens of thousands of clones, around four fifths of them singletons, with 5% to 6% in the top ten.

The receptor was isolated from a man aged 45-60 years with active COVID-19. The sequenced material came from peripheral blood. This chain links TRBV3-1 (or the pseudogene TRBV3-2) with TRBJ2-3, with D perhaps TRBD1 (5 bases). CDR3 nucleotides: TGTGCCAGCAGCCAAGGGGATATCAGTGGGGCGGCTAGCACAGATACGCAGTATTTT. The encoded protein is CASSQGDISGAASTDTQYF.